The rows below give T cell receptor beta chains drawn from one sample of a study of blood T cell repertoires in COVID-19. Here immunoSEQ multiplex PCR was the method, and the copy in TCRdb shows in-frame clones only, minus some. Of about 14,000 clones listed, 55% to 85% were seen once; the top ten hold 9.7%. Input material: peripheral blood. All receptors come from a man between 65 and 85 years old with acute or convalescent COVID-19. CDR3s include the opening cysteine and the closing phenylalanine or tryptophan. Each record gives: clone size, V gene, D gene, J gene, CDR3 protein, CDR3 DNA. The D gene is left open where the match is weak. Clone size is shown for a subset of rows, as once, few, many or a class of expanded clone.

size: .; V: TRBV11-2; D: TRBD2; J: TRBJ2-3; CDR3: CASSLQRGGDTQYF; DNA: TGTGCCAGCAGCCTCCAGCGGGGGGGGGATACGCAGTATTTT
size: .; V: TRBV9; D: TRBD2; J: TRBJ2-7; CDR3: CASSTGSGRLSYEQYF; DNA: TGTGCCAGCAGCACCGGTAGCGGGAGGCTCTCCTACGAGCAGTACTTC
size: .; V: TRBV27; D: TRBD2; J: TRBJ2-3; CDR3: CASSWFSGGKTDTQYF; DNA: TGTGCCAGCAGTTGGTTTAGCGGGGGAAAAACAGATACGCAGTATTTT
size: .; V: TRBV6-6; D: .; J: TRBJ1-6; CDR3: CASSYEQGVGPLHF; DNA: TGTGCCAGCAGTTACGAACAGGGAGTGGGACCCCTCCACTTT
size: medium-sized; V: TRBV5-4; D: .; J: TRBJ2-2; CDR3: CASSLGGRELFF; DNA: TGTGCCAGCAGCTTGGGTGGGCGGGAGCTGTTTTTT
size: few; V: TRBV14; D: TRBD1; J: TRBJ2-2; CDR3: CASSPPGQVPGELFF; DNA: TGTGCCAGCAGCCCCCCGGGACAGGTTCCCGGGGAGCTGTTTTTT
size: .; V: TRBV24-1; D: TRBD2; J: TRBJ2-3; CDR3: CATSVGAGETDTQYF; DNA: TGTGCCACCAGTGTAGGAGCGGGAGAAACAGATACGCAGTATTTT
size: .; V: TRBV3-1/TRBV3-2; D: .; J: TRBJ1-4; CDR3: CASSQASLGLMGEKLFF; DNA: TGTGCCAGCAGCCAAGCCTCTTTAGGACTTATGGGTGAAAAACTGTTTTTT
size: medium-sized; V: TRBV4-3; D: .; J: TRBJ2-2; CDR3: CASSGAAMNTGELFF; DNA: TGCGCCAGCAGCGGTGCGGCTATGAACACCGGGGAGCTGTTTTTT
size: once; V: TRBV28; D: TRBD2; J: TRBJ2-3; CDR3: CASGTPAGGMDTQYF; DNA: TGTGCCAGCGGGACCCCTGCGGGGGGGATGGATACGCAGTATTTT
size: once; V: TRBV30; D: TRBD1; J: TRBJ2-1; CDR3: CAWGRTGGYYNEQFF; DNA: TGTGCCTGGGGCCGGACAGGGGGATACTACAATGAGCAGTTCTTC
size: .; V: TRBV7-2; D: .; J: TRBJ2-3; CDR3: CASSRGYGDTQYF; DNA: TGTGCCAGCAGCCGCGGCTATGGGGATACGCAGTATTTT
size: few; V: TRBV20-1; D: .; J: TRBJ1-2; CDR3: CSASLRGQGYGYTF; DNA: TGCAGTGCTAGTTTGCGGGGGCAAGGGTATGGCTACACCTTC